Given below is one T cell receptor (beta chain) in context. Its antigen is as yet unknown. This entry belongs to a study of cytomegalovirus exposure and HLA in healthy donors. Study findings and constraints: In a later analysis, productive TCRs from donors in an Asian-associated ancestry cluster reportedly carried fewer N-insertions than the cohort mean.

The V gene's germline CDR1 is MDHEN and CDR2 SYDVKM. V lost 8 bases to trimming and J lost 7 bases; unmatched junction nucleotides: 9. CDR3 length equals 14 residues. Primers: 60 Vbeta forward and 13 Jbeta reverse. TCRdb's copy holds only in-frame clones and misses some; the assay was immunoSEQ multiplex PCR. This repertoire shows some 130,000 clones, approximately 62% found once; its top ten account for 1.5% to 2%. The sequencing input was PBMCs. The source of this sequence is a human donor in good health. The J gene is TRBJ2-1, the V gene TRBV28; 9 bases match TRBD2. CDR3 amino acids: CASRAVTSGNEQFF. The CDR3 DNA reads TGTGCCAGCCGGGCCGTGACTAGCGGAAATGAGCAGTTCTTC.